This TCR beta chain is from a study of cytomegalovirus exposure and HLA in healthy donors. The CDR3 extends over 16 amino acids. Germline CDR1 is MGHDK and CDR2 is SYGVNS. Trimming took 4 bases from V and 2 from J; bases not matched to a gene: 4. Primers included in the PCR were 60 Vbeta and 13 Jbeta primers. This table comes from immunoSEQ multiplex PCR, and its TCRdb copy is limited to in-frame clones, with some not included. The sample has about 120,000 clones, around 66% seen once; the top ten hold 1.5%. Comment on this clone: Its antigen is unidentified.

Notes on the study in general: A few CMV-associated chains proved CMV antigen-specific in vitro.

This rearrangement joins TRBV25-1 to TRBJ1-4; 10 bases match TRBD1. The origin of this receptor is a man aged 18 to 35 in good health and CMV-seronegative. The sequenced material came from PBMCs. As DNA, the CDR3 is TGTGCCAGCAGTGTACCGACAGGGGGCACTAATGAAAAACTGTTTTTT. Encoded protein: CASSVPTGGTNEKLFF.